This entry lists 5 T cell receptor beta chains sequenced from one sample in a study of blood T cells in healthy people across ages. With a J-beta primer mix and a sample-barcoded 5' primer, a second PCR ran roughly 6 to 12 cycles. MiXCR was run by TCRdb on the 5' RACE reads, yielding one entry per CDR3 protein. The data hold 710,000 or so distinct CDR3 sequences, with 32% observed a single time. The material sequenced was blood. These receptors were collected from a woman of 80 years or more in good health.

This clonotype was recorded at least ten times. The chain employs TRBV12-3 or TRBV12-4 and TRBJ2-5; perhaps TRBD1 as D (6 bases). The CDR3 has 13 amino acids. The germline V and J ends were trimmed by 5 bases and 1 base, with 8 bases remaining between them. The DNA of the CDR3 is TGTGCCAGCAGTCAGGGGCCCCAAGAGACCCAGTACTTC. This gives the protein CASSQGPQETQYF.

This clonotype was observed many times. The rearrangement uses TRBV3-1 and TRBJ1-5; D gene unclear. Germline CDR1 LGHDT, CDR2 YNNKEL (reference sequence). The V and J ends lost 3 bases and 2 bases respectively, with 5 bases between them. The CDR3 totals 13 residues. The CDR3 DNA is TGTGCCAGCAGCCATCAGCGCAATCAGCCCCAGCATTTT. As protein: CASSHQRNQPQHF.

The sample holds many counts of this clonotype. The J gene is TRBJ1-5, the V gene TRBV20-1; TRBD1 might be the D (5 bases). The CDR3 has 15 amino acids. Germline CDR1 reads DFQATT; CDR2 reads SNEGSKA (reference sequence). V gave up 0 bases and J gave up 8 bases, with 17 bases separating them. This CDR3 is CSARDRRSLGEPQHF. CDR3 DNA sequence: TGCAGTGCTAGAGACCGCAGGTCCCTGGGGGAGCCCCAGCATTTT.

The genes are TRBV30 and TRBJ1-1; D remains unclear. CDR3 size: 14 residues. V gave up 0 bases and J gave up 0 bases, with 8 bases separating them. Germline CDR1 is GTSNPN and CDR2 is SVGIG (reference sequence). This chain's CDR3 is CAWSVLGMNTEAFF. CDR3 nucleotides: TGTGCCTGGAGTGTGCTGGGGATGAACACTGAAGCTTTCTTT.

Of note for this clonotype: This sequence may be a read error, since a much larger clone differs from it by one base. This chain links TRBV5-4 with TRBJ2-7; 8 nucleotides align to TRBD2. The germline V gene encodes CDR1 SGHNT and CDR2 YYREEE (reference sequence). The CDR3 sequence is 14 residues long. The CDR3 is CASGLKAGAYEQYF. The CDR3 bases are TGTGCCAGCGGCTTAAAAGCGGGAGCCTACGAGCAGTACTTC.